A selection of T cell receptor beta chains follows, all from one sample in a study of cytomegalovirus exposure and HLA in healthy donors. Profiled with immunoSEQ multiplex PCR; TCRdb holds only in-frame clones, not every one. The data show over 100,000 clones, with roughly four fifths seen just once and more than 20% held by the top ten. Sample: PBMCs. The receptors shown here come from a man aged 25-45 years in good health and CMV-seropositive. Each CDR3 is given with its conserved first and last residue. A D gene is named only where the DNA matches it firmly. The size entry is marked missing in some rows and otherwise reads once, few, many or a size class.

>NA|TRBJ1-1|TRBV7-3|NA
TGTGCCAGCAGCTTTACAGGTGCGAACACTGAAGCTTTCTTT
CASSFTGANTEAFF
>TRBD1|TRBJ1-1|TRBV5-1|NA
TGCGCCAGCAGCTCCGGGACAGGGGGCCCGAACACTGAAGCTTTCTTT
CASSSGTGGPNTEAFF
>NA|TRBJ2-7|TRBV20-1|NA
TGCAGTGCTAGGTTATTCTACGAGCAGTACTTC
CSARLFYEQYF
>NA|TRBJ2-1|TRBV28|NA
TGTGCCAGCACACCCGACAGGAGCTCCTACAATGAGCAGTTCTTC
CASTPDRSSYNEQFF
>NA|TRBJ2-7|TRBV27|NA
TGTGCCAGCAGTTTTGGGCAGGGCTACGAGCAGTACTTC
CASSFGQGYEQYF
>NA|TRBJ1-1|TRBV5-1|NA
TGCGCCAGCAGCTTGGAATCGGGGGAAGCTTTCTTT
CASSLESGEAFF
>NA|TRBJ2-2|TRBV21-1|NA
TGTGCCAGCAGGGGCAGGGGGCGTATTGCCGGGGAGCTGTTTTTT
CASRGRGRIAGELFF
>TRBD1|TRBJ1-1|TRBV7-2|NA
TGTGCCAGCAGCTTCGGACAGGGATGGGGCACTGAAGCTTTCTTT
CASSFGQGWGTEAFF
>TRBD1|TRBJ2-5|TRBV12-5|NA
TGTGCTAGTGGTACCGGGACAGGGCAAGAGACCCAGTACTTC
CASGTGTGQETQYF
>TRBD1|TRBJ1-1|TRBV9|NA
TGTGCCAGCAGCGTAGAGGCAGGGGGCCTACCTGAAGCTTTCTTT
CASSVEAGGLPEAFF
>TRBD1|TRBJ1-6|TRBV5-1|NA
TGCGCCAGCAGCTCCGGGACAGGGCTCTATAATTCACCCCTCCACTTT
CASSSGTGLYNSPLHF
>NA|TRBJ1-4|TRBV6-5|NA
TGTGCCAGCAGTTACGTCCCCCGGGGGGCGCGAGAAAAACTGTTTTTT
CASSYVPRGAREKLFF
>TRBD1|TRBJ2-2|TRBV18|NA
TGTGCCAGCTCACCAACTATCCGGGGACAGAGAACCGGGGAGCTGTTTTTT
CASSPTIRGQRTGELFF
>TRBD1|TRBJ2-5|TRBV6-5|NA
TGTGCCAGCAGCCAGGACAGGGAACAGACCCAGTACTTC
CASSQDREQTQYF
>TRBD1|TRBJ1-5|TRBV11-2|NA
TGTGCCAGCAGCTTAAAAGGGACAGGCAATCAGCCCCAGCATTTT
CASSLKGTGNQPQHF
>NA|TRBJ2-5|TRBV5-1|NA
TGCGCCAGCAGCTTGCGGGGGTTCCAAGAGACCCAGTACTTC
CASSLRGFQETQYF
>TRBD1|TRBJ1-1|TRBV7-6|NA
TGTGCCAGCAGCTTATCGGCGCAGGGGGACACTGAAGCTTTCTTT
CASSLSAQGDTEAFF
>NA|TRBJ1-5|TRBV27|NA
TGTGCCAGCAGGGAAACGGGACACAGGAAGAGCAATCAGCCCCAGCATTTT
CASRETGHRKSNQPQHF
>NA|TRBJ2-2|TRBV6-6|NA
TGTGCCAGCAGTTACCGCGCAGGGTTGACCGGGGAGCTGTTTTTT
CASSYRAGLTGELFF
>NA|TRBJ2-3|TRBV2|NA
TGTGCCAGCAGTGTGAGGCCTCTTACAGATACGCAGTATTTT
CASSVRPLTDTQYF
>NA|TRBJ1-1|TRBV5-1|NA
TGCGCCAGCAGCCCCGGAGTTGTTGCTGAAGCTTTCTTT
CASSPGVVAEAFF
>TRBD2|TRBJ2-1|TRBV13|NA
TGTGCCACCACGATCAGGAGCGGGAGGGCTCATGAGCAGTTCTTC
CATTIRSGRAHEQFF
>NA|TRBJ2-3|TRBV20-1|NA
TGCAGTGCTGAGATGGCAGGTACGCAGTATTTT
CSAEMAGTQYF
>TRBD1|TRBJ1-1|TRBV6-6|NA
TGTGCCAGCAGTTATCGCGGACAGGGGGGGAACACTGAAGCTTTCTTT
CASSYRGQGGNTEAFF
>NA|TRBJ1-5|TRBV6-6|once
TGTGCCAGCACAGGGATTTCTGGGCCCCAGCATTTT
CASTGISGPQHF
>TRBD1|TRBJ1-2|TRBV19|NA
TGTGCCAGTAGGGCCGCCGGACAGGGTCGGAATGGCTACACCTTC
CASRAAGQGRNGYTF
>NA|TRBJ1-2|TRBV29-1|NA
TGCAGCGTTGAAGTGGACGGGGAGGGTAACTATGGCTACACCTTC
CSVEVDGEGNYGYTF
>NA|TRBJ2-5|TRBV5-4|NA
TGTGCCAGCAGCTGGACAGCTGAGGAGACCCAGTACTTC
CASSWTAEETQYF
>NA|TRBJ2-5|TRBV4-1|NA
TGCGCCAGCAGCCAAGTCCTTAGTCCGCGGCTAGCGTTGATCCAAGAGACCCAGTACTTC
CASSQVLSPRLALIQETQYF
>NA|TRBJ2-3|TRBV6-5|NA
TGTGCCAGCAGTTACTCCGGACTCGCGGGGTCAGATACGCAGTATTTT
CASSYSGLAGSDTQYF
>TRBD1|TRBJ2-1|TRBV7-6|NA
TGTGCCAGCAGCCCAGGGGGTGCACTAAAAGAGCAGTTCTTC
CASSPGGALKEQFF
>NA|TRBJ2-5|TRBV6-1|few
TGTGCCAGCAGTGGCTACAGGGAGTGGGAGACCCAGTACTTC
CASSGYREWETQYF
>TRBD1|TRBJ2-1|TRBV5-4|NA
TGTGCCAGCAGCAAAGGACAGGGGTCCTACAATGAGCAGTTCTTC
CASSKGQGSYNEQFF
>TRBD1|TRBJ1-6|TRBV19|few
TGTGCCACCTCGGGACAGGGGACCTATTCACCCCTCCACTTT
CATSGQGTYSPLHF
>NA|TRBJ1-2|TRBV7-9|NA
TGTGCCAGCAGCCGTGACACGGACTTGGGAGGCTACACCTTC
CASSRDTDLGGYTF
>NA|TRBJ2-2|TRBV7-9|NA
TGTGCCAGCAGCACCTGGGACACACGAACCGGGGAGCTGTTTTTT
CASSTWDTRTGELFF
>TRBD1|TRBJ1-1|TRBV5-1|NA
TGCGCCAGCAGCCCCCGGACAGGGGGTGAAATCAACACTGAAGCTTTCTTT
CASSPRTGGEINTEAFF
>NA|TRBJ2-1|TRBV27|NA
TGTGCCAGCGGTATAGCGGCTAGCTCCTACAATGAGCAGTTCTTC
CASGIAASSYNEQFF
>NA|TRBJ2-1|TRBV30|NA
TGTGCCTGGAGTGTGAACAGCTACAATGAGCAGTTCTTC
CAWSVNSYNEQFF
>TRBD1|TRBJ1-1|TRBV19|NA
TGTGCCAGTGGGGCCGGGATGGACAGGGACATGAACACTGAAGCTTTCTTT
CASGAGMDRDMNTEAFF
>NA|TRBJ1-6|TRBV10-3|NA
TGTGCCATCAATAGGGGGAATTCACCCCTCCACTTT
CAINRGNSPLHF
>TRBD1|TRBJ2-5|TRBV10-1|NA
TGCGCCAGCTTGACAGGGAGTCAAGAGACCCAGTACTTC
CASLTGSQETQYF
>TRBD2|TRBJ2-3|TRBV5-1|NA
TGCGCCAGCAGCCCGCCACGACTAGCGGGGGGGCCTTTGGGCACAGATACGCAGTATTTT
CASSPPRLAGGPLGTDTQYF
>NA|TRBJ2-1|TRBV7-9|NA
TGTGCCAGCAGCTTACAACAGTACAATGAGCAGTTCTTC
CASSLQQYNEQFF
>NA|TRBJ1-1|TRBV30|once
TGTGCCTGGAGGGCCCCTGACAGGCTGAACACTGAAGCTTTCTTT
CAWRAPDRLNTEAFF
>NA|TRBJ1-1|TRBV4-1|once
TGCGCCAGCAGCCAAGACTTGGGAGGCGAAGCTTTCTTT
CASSQDLGGEAFF
>NA|TRBJ1-5|TRBV19|NA
TGTGCCAGTAGTAGATGGGTAGCGCGACAGCCCCAGCATTTT
CASSRWVARQPQHF
>TRBD2|TRBJ2-1|TRBV4-1|NA
TGCGCCGCCAGCGGGCGGGAGGGCCGCAATGAGCAGTTCTTC
CAASGREGRNEQFF
>TRBD1|TRBJ2-5|TRBV5-4|NA
TGTGCCAGCAGCTTGGGTCTTTCCGGACAGGGTAGGCGAGAGACCCAGTACTTC
CASSLGLSGQGRRETQYF
>NA|TRBJ1-4|TRBV30|NA
TGTGCCTGGAGTGAGTCAACGGGGATTGAAAAACTGTTTTTT
CAWSESTGIEKLFF
>TRBD2|TRBJ2-5|TRBV5-1|NA
TGCGCCAGCAGTTCGTTATCGACTAGCGTATACCAAGAGACCCAGTACTTC
CASSSLSTSVYQETQYF
>NA|TRBJ1-2|TRBV6-5|NA
TGTGCCAGCAGTTACGGCGGGACGGGGAGTGGCTACACCTTC
CASSYGGTGSGYTF
>NA|TRBJ2-3|TRBV9|NA
TGTGCCAGCAGCGCAGAGGGAGATACGCAGTATTTT
CASSAEGDTQYF